These 15 T cell receptor beta chains were all obtained from the same sample, sequenced in a study of post-analysis software for immune sequencing data (dated by TCRdb to between 2014 and 2016). Overall results and qualifications from the work: Significantly higher frequencies in patients than in controls were found for roughly five TRBV segments, including TRBV5-6, TRBV5-1 and TRBV20-1.

The library was made by PCR. TCRdb names Illumina HiSeq 2500 as the instrument used. Unique molecular identifiers were incorporated into TCR beta cDNA libraries to reduce PCR and sequencing biases. The public reads were quality trimmed at Q25 with fastp and then assembled into clones with MiXCR by TCRdb, keeping productive beta chains. Merged by CDR3 protein, the rows form single entries marked with the most common genes and DNA. The sample table records roughly 540,000 distinct CDR3 sequences; approximately 31% of these occur just once. Together, the top ten hold about 6% of the sample. No cognate antigen is known for these TCRs. The material sequenced was blood. All receptors derive from a girl aged 2 to 17 with multiple sclerosis.

V usage is TRBV11-2 and J usage is TRBJ1-3, with D maybe TRBD1 (6 bases). Per the germline V gene, CDR1 is SGHAT and CDR2 is FQNNGV. Trimming took 5 bases from V and 0 from J, leaving 11 bases between them. The CDR3 sequence is 15 residues long. The CDR3 nucleotides are TGTGCCAGCAGCCCCGGACAGAGCTCTGGAAACACCATATATTTT. Translated, it gives CASSPGQSSGNTIYF.

A remark on this clonotype: The junction departs from the called germline gene at one end, perhaps through a read error. The chain joins TRBV6-5 to TRBJ1-1, with D unclear. Germline V gene data show CDR1 as MNHEY and CDR2 as SVGAGI. The CDR3 totals 12 residues. CDR3 bases: TGTGTCAGCAGTTACTCGGGCACTGAAGCTTTCTTT. The encoded protein is CVSSYSGTEAFF.

This clonotype has a handful of counts. V and J are TRBV28 and TRBJ2-7, with no clear D. The V gene's germline CDR1 is MDHEN and CDR2 SYDVKM. V was clipped by 4 bases and J by 5 bases, with 6 bases between them. The CDR3 has 11 amino acids. The CDR3 sequence is CASSSPHEQYF. The CDR3 DNA reads TGTGCCAGCAGTTCCCCACACGAGCAGTACTTC.

This clonotype was counted only a few times. The chain joins TRBV10-2 to TRBJ2-1; 9 bases match TRBD1. CDR1 WSHSY and CDR2 SAAADI come from the germline V gene. CDR3 length equals 15 residues. V shed 8 bases and J 5 bases; nucleotides not matched to a gene: 10. For the CDR3, the DNA is TGCGCCAGCGGCCCGGCCGGGACAGGGCACAATGAGCAGTTCTTC. Its translation: CASGPAGTGHNEQFF.

In this sample, this clonotype turned up a few times. The chain uses TRBV6-6 and TRBJ2-1; D is tentatively TRBD1 or TRBD2 (6 bases each). Germline CDR1 reads MNHNY; CDR2 reads SVGAGI (reference sequence). Trimming left V 5 bases short and J 2 bases short, with 16 bases between. The CDR3 sequence is 16 residues long. Here the CDR3 reads CASSPVRGLAYNEQFF. The DNA for the CDR3 is TGTGCCAGCAGTCCAGTCAGGGGACTGGCCTACAATGAGCAGTTCTTC.

The sample holds a few counts of this clonotype. This CDR3 reads CASSQRQGWAYEQYF. DNA for the CDR3: TGTGCCAGCAGCCAAAGACAGGGGTGGGCCTACGAGCAGTACTTC. The chain carries TRBV7-6 and TRBJ2-7; 8 nucleotides line up with TRBD1. V was clipped by 5 bases and J by 2 bases; unmatched bases: 8. This CDR3 is built from 15 residues. The germline CDR1 and CDR2 sequences are SGHVS and FNYEAQ.

In DNA, the CDR3 is TGCAGCTCCCCTCAGTGGGGGCGAAGGGTAGGCTACGAGCAGTACTTC. It specifies CSSPQWGRRVGYEQYF. This chain links TRBV29-1 with TRBJ2-5, with a tentative D call TRBD1 (6 bases). The J call may not be correct, given that the DNA end is closer to TRBJ2-7. This CDR3 comprises 16 residues. Per the germline V gene, CDR1 is SQVTM and CDR2 is ANQGSEA.

The chain joins TRBV29-1 to TRBJ2-7; 9 bases line up with TRBD1. From germline, CDR1 is SQVTM and CDR2 ANQGSEA. The length of the CDR3 is 14 residues. After removal of 7 bases from V and 0 bases from J, the junction contained 7 bases not matched to a gene. The chain's CDR3 is CSAALTGGSYEQYF. The CDR3 bases are TGCAGCGCGGCGCTGACAGGGGGCTCCTACGAGCAGTACTTC.

This clonotype turned up a few times. The V and J genes are TRBV12-3 or TRBV12-4 and TRBJ2-1; 9 positions match TRBD1. The junction had 7 bases not matched to a gene; V was cut back by 4 bases and J by 6 bases. The CDR3 contains 15 residues. Written as DNA, the CDR3 is TGTGCCAGCAGTTGGGGACAGGGCCCCAGCAATGAGCAGTTCTTC. Residues: CASSWGQGPSNEQFF.

The CDR3 loop is CASSGTSGKQETQYF. The DNA of the CDR3 is TGTGCCAGCAGTGGGACTAGCGGGAAACAAGAGACCCAGTACTTC. This sequence joins TRBV2 and TRBJ2-5; 12 bases match TRBD2. This CDR3 contains 15 residues. Germline CDR1 is SNHLY and CDR2 is FYNNEI. With 4 bases clipped from V and 2 bases from J, the junction kept 2 bases outside the gene matches.

The genes are TRBV5-5 and TRBJ1-5, with 7 bases fitting TRBD1. The CDR3 covers 14 residues. Germline CDR1 and CDR2: SGHKS and YYEKEE (reference sequence). V lost 7 bases, J lost 3 bases, and 7 bases stayed unmatched. CDR3 DNA: TGTGCCAGCGGTCGACAGGGCCCCAATCAGCCCCAGCATTTT. Its protein is CASGRQGPNQPQHF. The entire variable domain, with the rest obtained from reference TRBV5-5 and TRBJ1-5, is as follows: DAGVTQSPTHLIKTRGQQVTLRCSPISGHKSVSWYQQVLGQGPQFIFQYYEKEERGRGNFPDRFSARQFPNYSSELNVNALLLGDSALYLCASGRQGPNQPQHFGDGTRLSIL.

The chain employs TRBV20-1 and TRBJ2-1; weak D call: TRBD2 (5 bases). The CDR3 is 17 amino acids. Germline V gene data show CDR1 as DFQATT and CDR2 as SNEGSKA (reference sequence). V was clipped by 0 bases and J by 4 bases, with 19 bases between them. The CDR3 spells CSARDLGSGGKYNEQFF. The DNA for the CDR3 is TGCAGTGCTAGAGATCTAGGCAGCGGAGGCAAATACAATGAGCAGTTCTTC.

The chain combines TRBV3-1 with TRBJ1-3; no reliable D call. The germline gives CDR1 LGHDT, CDR2 YNNKEL (reference sequence). Trimming left V 0 bases short and J 0 bases short, with 6 bases between. This CDR3 is built from 15 residues. CDR3 sequence (DNA): TGTGCCAGCAGCCAAGATGGGAGCTCTGGAAACACCATATATTTT. Protein product: CASSQDGSSGNTIYF. Together with reference TRBV3-1 and TRBJ1-3, the CDR3 gives the full variable domain: DTAVSQTPKYLVTQMGNDKSIKCEQNLGHDTMYWYKQDSKKFLKIMFSYNNKELIINETVPNRFSPKSPDKAHLNLHINSLELGDSAVYFCASSQDGSSGNTIYFGEGSWLTVV.

This sequence joins TRBV2 and TRBJ2-7; D is uncertain. This CDR3 has 12 amino acids. Germline lookup yields CDR1 SNHLY and CDR2 FYNNEI. Trimming left V 3 bases short and J 8 bases short, with 11 bases between. As DNA, the CDR3 is TGTGCCAGCAGTGATCCACGCACACAGCAGTACTTC. It encodes CASSDPRTQQYF. The variable domain in full, completed from reference TRBV2 and TRBJ2-7, reads EPEVTQTPSHQVTQMGQEVILRCVPISNHLYFYWYRQILGQKVEFLVSFYNNEISEKSEIFDDQFSVERPDGSNFTLKIRSTKLEDSAMYFCASSDPRTQQYFGPGTRLTVT.

This clonotype was counted only a few times. The chain couples TRBV6-2 or TRBV6-3 to TRBJ2-1; 9 nucleotides match TRBD2. With 0 bases clipped from V and 3 bases from J, the junction kept 12 bases outside the gene matches. The CDR3 sequence is 19 residues long. Looked up from germline, CDR1 is MNHEY and CDR2 is SVGEGT. The CDR3 DNA sequence: TGTGCCAGCAGTTACTCGCGCCAAACCGGGACTAGCCTCTACAATGAGCAGTTCTTC. Protein sequence: CASSYSRQTGTSLYNEQFF.